These 10 T cell receptor beta chains were all obtained from the same sample, sequenced in a study of blood T cells in healthy people across ages. For the second PCR, which ran for 7 to 11 cycles, a sample-barcoded 5' primer and a J-beta primer mix were used. Via MiXCR, TCRdb re-called the 5' RACE reads, giving one row per CDR3 protein. The data contain more than 550,000 distinct CDR3 sequences, approximately 22% of them singletons. Sample: blood. The receptor set was obtained from an older man in good health.

This rearrangement joins TRBV24-1 to TRBJ2-1; 8 nucleotides align to TRBD1. CDR1 and CDR2 from the germline V gene are KGHDR and SFDVKD. J gave up 7 bases and V 6 bases, and 10 bases lay outside the gene matches. CDR3 length equals 15 residues. CDR3 amino acids: CATSYRGVSRNEQFF. For the CDR3, the DNA is TGTGCCACCAGTTACAGGGGGGTATCAAGGAATGAGCAGTTCTTC.

This clonotype was counted between two and nine times. At one of its ends the junction is not consistent with the germline gene, which may arise from a read error. The chain carries TRBV6-1 and TRBJ2-5, with D tentatively TRBD2 (6 bases). With the DNA end fitting TRBJ2-1 better, the J assignment may be wrong. The CDR3 is made up of 15 amino acids. Germline CDR1 is MNHNS and CDR2 is SASEGT. DNA for the CDR3: TGTGCCAGCAGTCAAGCGGGCGAGGCCTCGGGGGAGCAGTTCTTC. This encodes CASSQAGEASGEQFF.

This chain joins TRBV5-1 and TRBJ1-2, with D possibly matching TRBD1 (5 bases). Between the trimmed V and J ends, which lost 0 bases and 8 bases, there was a span of 14 bases. CDR1 is SGHRS and CDR2 is YFSETQ in the germline V gene. The CDR3 consists of 14 residues. CDR3 nucleotide sequence: TGCGCCAGCAGCTTGGCGGAGGGGCGCAGAGGCTACACCTTC. This encodes CASSLAEGRRGYTF.

The rearrangement uses TRBV5-1 and TRBJ2-1, with D perhaps being TRBD1 or TRBD2 (6 bases each). The V gene lost 0 bases and the J gene lost 7 bases, with 17 bases spanning the gap. Looked up from germline, CDR1 is SGHRS and CDR2 is YFSETQ. The CDR3 runs to 16 residues. The CDR3 DNA follows: TGCGCCAGCAGCTTGGAGTTCGGGGGCGGAGGGAATGAGCAGTTCTTC. As protein: CASSLEFGGGGNEQFF.

The chain carries TRBV20-1 and TRBJ2-7; possibly TRBD2 for D (5 bases). The CDR3 extends over 14 amino acids. Trimming cost V 1 base and J 6 bases, with 16 bases left between them. Germline loops: CDR1 DFQATT, CDR2 SNEGSKA (reference sequence). The CDR3 reads CSARASRGLGEQYF. The CDR3 nucleotides read TGCAGTGCTAGAGCCTCCCGGGGATTGGGCGAGCAGTACTTC.

The V call is TRBV12-3 or TRBV12-4, the J call TRBJ2-2; 10 bases line up with TRBD1. CDR3 length: 16 residues. J was trimmed by 2 bases and V by 6 bases; bases with no gene match: 6. Written as DNA, the CDR3 is TGTGCCAGCAGGCCCCGGGACAGGGGTAACACCGGGGAGCTGTTTTTT. It is translated as CASRPRDRGNTGELFF.

This clonotype was recorded a few times. This chain uses TRBV18 with TRBJ2-7, with 10 bases that match TRBD2. Per the germline V gene, CDR1 is KGHSH and CDR2 is LQKENI. CDR3 size: 15 residues. V was clipped by 0 bases and J by 3 bases; unmatched bases: 2. The DNA for the CDR3 is TGTGCCAGCTCACCACCAGGACTAGCGGTCTACGAGCAGTACTTC. It codes for CASSPPGLAVYEQYF.

The chain joins TRBV12-3 or TRBV12-4 to TRBJ1-4, with 8 bases that match TRBD1. J was trimmed by 6 bases and V by 6 bases; bases with no gene match: 0. The CDR3 spans 12 residues. For the CDR3, the DNA is TGTGCCAGCAGGGGACAGGATGAAAAACTGTTTTTT. Residues: CASRGQDEKLFF.

V is TRBV24-1 and J is TRBJ2-2; D uncertain. V gave up 4 bases and J gave up 4 bases, with 6 bases separating them. The CDR3 extends over 13 amino acids. Germline V CDR1 and CDR2: KGHDR, SFDVKD. The CDR3 bases are TGTGCCACCAGTGACTCCGCCACCGGGGAGCTGTTTTTT. Protein: CATSDSATGELFF.

This clonotype was seen at least ten times. The genes are TRBV3-1 and TRBJ1-1; no clear D gene. This CDR3 has 14 amino acids. V gave up 2 bases and J gave up 5 bases, with 12 bases separating them. The V gene's germline CDR1 is LGHDT and CDR2 YNNKEL (reference sequence). For the CDR3, the DNA is TGTGCCAGCAGCCAACTCCCGGATGGAACTGAAGCTTTCTTT. Amino acid sequence: CASSQLPDGTEAFF.